This T cell receptor beta chain was identified during a study of cytomegalovirus exposure and HLA in healthy donors. Study-wide results and caveats: Accounts indicate the classifier identified cytomegalovirus status with strong specificity and sensitivity.

A remark on this clone: The antigen is not known.

The CDR3 totals 14 residues. The germline V gene encodes CDR1 MNHNS and CDR2 SASEGT. The J segment lost 6 bases and the V segment lost 5 bases, leaving 8 bases of the junction unmatched. Amplification used 60 Vbeta primers and 13 Jbeta primers. Clones were read by immunoSEQ multiplex PCR, and TCRdb kept only the in-frame ones, dropping some. The sample totals about 72,000 clones; its top ten clones hold approximately 2.9%. This sequence originates from a man aged 40-50 years in good health and CMV-seronegative. Sample: PBMCs. The V call is TRBV6-1, the J call TRBJ2-3; 7 bases map to TRBD1. The DNA of the CDR3 is TGTGCCAGCAGTTCACAGGGGTCCAGGGATACGCAGTATTTT. Translated: CASSSQGSRDTQYF.